The 15 T cell receptor beta chains in this list originate from one sample, sequenced in a study of T cells in Graves' hyperthyroidism and ophthalmopathy. RNA transcripts were the template for amplifying TCR beta CDR3 regions. The study used the HTBI primer set for a first-round RT-PCR of the TCR CDR3. TCRdb reanalysed the multiplex PCR reads using MiXCR and keeps one entry per CDR3 protein. The table shows approximately 210,000 distinct CDR3 sequences, with 15% to 20% occurring only once. The sample consisted of blood. The origin of the receptors is a man aged 50 to 59 with Graves' hyperthyroidism.

This clonotype was seen ten or more times. The chain carries TRBV7-2 and TRBJ1-1; maybe TRBD1 (6 bases). Deletions cut 4 bases from V and 3 bases from J, with 12 bases between. The CDR3 is made up of 14 amino acids. Germline CDR1 SGHTA, CDR2 FQGNSA. The CDR3 is CASSSQGGDTEAFF. In DNA form, the CDR3 reads TGTGCCAGCAGCTCACAGGGAGGGGACACTGAAGCTTTCTTT. The entire variable domain, with the rest obtained from reference TRBV7-2 and TRBJ1-1, is as follows: GAGVSQSPSNKVTEKGKDVELRCDPISGHTALYWYRQSLGQGLEFLIYFQGNSAPDKSGLPSDRFSAERTGGSVSTLTIQRTQQEDSAVYLCASSSQGGDTEAFFGQGTRLTVV.

DNA of the CDR3: TGTGCCAGCTCACCGCGACAGGGGAGGGATGAAAAACTGTTTTTT. It codes for CASSPRQGRDEKLFF. The chain recombines TRBV18 with TRBJ1-4; 8 bases agree with TRBD1. Per the germline V gene, CDR1 is KGHSH and CDR2 is LQKENI. The CDR3 is 15 residues long. The trim removed 3 bases at V and 6 bases at J, leaving 6 bases unmatched.

This clonotype was seen repeatedly, ten times or more. V is TRBV28 and J is TRBJ1-6, with D possibly matching TRBD1 (5 bases). The CDR3 consists of 16 residues. Trimming removed 3 bases at V and 0 bases at J, with 9 bases between. Germline values: CDR1 MDHEN, CDR2 SYDVKM. The CDR3 here is CASSFMGGSYNSPLHF. The CDR3, as DNA: TGTGCCAGCAGTTTTATGGGGGGCTCCTATAATTCACCCCTCCACTTT.

CDR3 in amino acids: CASSVEGYTETQYF. The CDR3 DNA reads TGTGCCAGCAGCGTAGAAGGCTACACAGAGACCCAGTACTTC. V and J are TRBV9 and TRBJ2-5; D ambiguous. CDR1 is SGDLS, CDR2 YYNGEE, per germline. The CDR3 is 14 amino acids. Trimming shortened V by 0 bases and J by 4 bases, and 10 bases separated the two germline ends.

This clonotype was found many times. The V call is TRBV24-1, the J call TRBJ1-5; 7 bases fit TRBD1. Germline V gene sequence: CDR1 KGHDR, CDR2 SFDVKD. This CDR3 spans 15 amino acids. Trimming removed 4 bases from V and 3 bases from J; junction bases left unmatched: 5. CDR3 amino acids: CATSDRQGPNQPQHF. As DNA, the CDR3 is TGTGCCACCAGTGACAGACAGGGTCCCAATCAGCCCCAGCATTTT.

This clonotype was observed a single time. This sequence joins TRBV7-3 and TRBJ2-2; D remains unclear. The germline V gene has CDR1 SGHTA and CDR2 FQGTGA. The CDR3 totals 14 residues. V was shortened by 10 bases and J by 3 bases, with 15 bases between the two germline ends. The CDR3 DNA follows: TGTGCCACCGGCCAGAGATTGTACACCGGGGAGCTGTTTTTT. It translates to CATGQRLYTGELFF.

This clonotype was counted ten times or more. The chain links TRBV18 to TRBJ2-1; D gene ambiguous. CDR1 and CDR2 (germline): KGHSH, LQKENI. This CDR3 is built from 13 residues. Trimming cost V 1 base and J 10 bases, with 11 bases left between them. The DNA of the CDR3 is TGTGCCAGCTCACCACGCGTTTTGTGGGAGCAGTTCTTC. Protein product: CASSPRVLWEQFF.

This clonotype was detected only a few times. The junction does not match germline at one end; this may be a read error. The gene calls are TRBV7-9 and TRBJ2-1, with 9 bases that match TRBD1. From germline, CDR1 is SEHNR and CDR2 FQNEAQ (reference sequence). The length of the CDR3 is 16 residues. In nucleotides, the CDR3 is TGTGCCAGCAACTTAGCGATCGGGACAGGGTGGAATGAGCAGTTCTTC. Translating gives CASNLAIGTGWNEQFF.

The chain joins TRBV18 to TRBJ1-6, with D unresolved. This CDR3 is built from 14 residues. Trimming took 3 bases from V and 7 from J, leaving 10 bases between them. Per germline, CDR1 KGHSH and CDR2 LQKENI. In DNA form, the CDR3 reads TGTGCCAGCTCACCCCAAGACCGGAATTCACCCCTCCACTTT. It is translated as CASSPQDRNSPLHF.

This clonotype came up many times. This rearrangement joins TRBV20-1 to TRBJ2-1; D gene uncertain. This CDR3 region has 12 residues. V lost 3 bases to trimming and J lost 8 bases, with 11 bases between them. The germline V gene has CDR1 DFQATT and CDR2 SNEGSKA (reference sequence). CDR3 sequence: CSARREWYEQFF. The DNA for the CDR3 is TGCAGTGCTAGGAGAGAATGGTATGAGCAGTTCTTC.

This clonotype has ten or more counts. This chain joins TRBV5-5 and TRBJ1-1, with 8 nucleotides matching TRBD1. CDR3 length: 16 amino acids. After removal of 4 bases from V and 5 bases from J, the junction contained 13 bases not matched to a gene. Germline CDR1 SGHKS, CDR2 YYEKEE (reference sequence). CDR3 bases: TGTGCCAGCAGCCCACGCGGACAGGGTGGTCGAACTGAAGCTTTCTTT. Translating gives CASSPRGQGGRTEAFF. Filled out from reference TRBV5-5 and TRBJ1-1, the complete variable domain reads DAGVTQSPTHLIKTRGQQVTLRCSPISGHKSVSWYQQVLGQGPQFIFQYYEKEERGRGNFPDRFSARQFPNYSSELNVNALLLGDSALYLCASSPRGQGGRTEAFFGQGTRLTVV.

This clonotype was detected ten times or more. This chain connects TRBV3-2 to TRBJ2-1. TRBV3-2 counts as a pseudogene. The CDR3 runs to 12 residues. CDR3 bases: TGTGCCAGCAGCTCCCAATACAATGAGCAGTTCTTC. It codes for CASSSQYNEQFF.

Details on this clonotype: A much larger clone lies one base from this, so it may be a read error. The chain is built from TRBV7-2 and TRBJ2-1; D call uncertain. Looked up from germline, CDR1 is SGHTA and CDR2 is FQGNSA. V was clipped by 6 bases and J by 8 bases, with 11 bases between them. The CDR3 length is 12 residues. This chain's CDR3 is CASRSLEDEQFF. The CDR3 DNA follows: TGTGCCAGCAGATCCTTAGAGGATGAGCAGTTCTTC. Filled out from reference TRBV7-2 and TRBJ2-1, the complete variable domain reads GAGVSQSPSNKVTEKGKDVELRCDPISGHTALYWYRQSLGQGLEFLIYFQGNSAPDKSGLPSDRFSAERTGGSVSTLTIQRTQQEDSAVYLCASRSLEDEQFFGPGTRLTVL.

This clonotype has ten or more counts. The chain combines TRBV12-3 or TRBV12-4 with TRBJ1-1; D remains unclear. Trimming left V 7 bases short and J 4 bases short, with 16 bases between. The CDR3 covers 14 residues. The CDR3 loop reads CASTPWTLATEAFF. The CDR3, as DNA: TGTGCCAGCACTCCTTGGACTCTGGCCACTGAAGCTTTCTTT.

This clonotype was counted at least ten times. The V call is TRBV30, the J call TRBJ1-2; D gene uncertain. Trimming removed 0 bases from V and 5 bases from J, with 13 bases in between. This CDR3 is 14 amino acids long. The germline V gene encodes CDR1 GTSNPN and CDR2 SVGIG (reference sequence). In DNA, the CDR3 is TGTGCCTGGAGTGTACAACCACCGAAATATGGCTACACCTTC. Translation: CAWSVQPPKYGYTF. The full variable domain, rest sourced from reference TRBV30 and TRBJ1-2, is SQTIHQWPATLVQPVGSPLSLECTVEGTSNPNLYWYRQAAGRGLQLLFYSVGIGQISSEVPQNLSASRPQDRQFILSSKKLLLSDSGFYLCAWSVQPPKYGYTFGSGTRLTVV.